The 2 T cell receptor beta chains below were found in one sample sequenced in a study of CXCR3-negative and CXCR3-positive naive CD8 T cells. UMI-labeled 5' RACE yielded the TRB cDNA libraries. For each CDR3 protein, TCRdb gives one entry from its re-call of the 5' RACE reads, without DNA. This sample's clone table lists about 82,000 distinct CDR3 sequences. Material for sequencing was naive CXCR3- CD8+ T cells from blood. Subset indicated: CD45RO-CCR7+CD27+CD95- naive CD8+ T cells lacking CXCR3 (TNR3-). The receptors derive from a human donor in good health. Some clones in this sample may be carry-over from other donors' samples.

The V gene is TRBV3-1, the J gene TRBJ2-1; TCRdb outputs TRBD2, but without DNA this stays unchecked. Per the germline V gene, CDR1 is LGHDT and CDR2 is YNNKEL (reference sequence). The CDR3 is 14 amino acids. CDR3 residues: CASSQPSATNEQFF.

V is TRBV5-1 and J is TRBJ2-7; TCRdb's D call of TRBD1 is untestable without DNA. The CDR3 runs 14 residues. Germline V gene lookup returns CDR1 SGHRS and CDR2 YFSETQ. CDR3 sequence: CASSLEQGAYEQYF.